These 22 T cell receptor beta chains came from one sample sequenced in a study of T cell clusters in autoimmune cytopenias. Each sample's input was roughly 270 ng genomic DNA, some 38,000 genome equivalents. One tube held mixed TRB-A and TRB-B primer pools for touch-down PCR. Using the multiplex PCR reads, TCRdb records one entry per CDR3 protein without DNA. The record lists roughly 2,000 distinct CDR3 sequences, of which the ten most abundant hold about 50%. Sequenced input: peripheral blood. The receptors here all came from a human donor with an autoimmune cytopenia or autoimmune hepatitis (not recorded which).

The chain uses TRBV14 and TRBJ2-7; no DNA is available, so the TRBD1 call from TCRdb remains unchecked. CDR1 SGHDN and CDR2 FVKESK come from the germline V gene. The CDR3 has 14 residues. The CDR3 here is CASSPWTGGYEQYF.

J is TRBJ2-6 and V is TRBV5-6. Germline lookup yields CDR1 SGHDT and CDR2 YYEEEE. The CDR3 has 16 residues. CDR3: CASSVYLNSGANVLTF. Based on the CDR3 plus reference TRBV5-6 and TRBJ2-6, the full variable domain is DAGVTQSPTHLIKTRGQQVTLRCSPKSGHDTVSWYQQALGQGPQFIFQYYEEEERQRGNFPDRFSGHQFPNYSSELNVNALLLGDSALYLCASSVYLNSGANVLTFGAGSRLTVL.

The chain employs TRBV6-1 and TRBJ1-5. Germline V gene lookup returns CDR1 MNHNS and CDR2 SASEGT. This CDR3 region has 14 residues. CDR3 region: CASSDSTPNQPQHF.

The chain couples TRBV19 to TRBJ2-5; TCRdb lists TRBD1, though no DNA is available to test this call. The CDR3 is 13 residues long. The V gene's germline CDR1 is LNHDA and CDR2 SQIVND (reference sequence). This chain's CDR3 is CATRDRLQETQYF.

By frequency, this clonotype registers medium-sized. The chain has TRBV30 and TRBJ2-3; TCRdb selects TRBD1, and the lack of DNA leaves this call unchecked. Germline CDR1 is GTSNPN and CDR2 is SVGIG (reference sequence). This CDR3 has 12 residues. The CDR3 region is CAWRGVLRAQYF.

The rearrangement links TRBV7-9 to TRBJ1-6; TCRdb outputs TRBD1, but without DNA this stays unchecked. Germline CDR1 is SEHNR and CDR2 is FQNEAQ (reference sequence). The CDR3 runs to 15 residues. The CDR3 sequence is CASSPPGQGNSPLHF.

The rearrangement uses TRBV19 and TRBJ2-6; TCRdb proposes TRBD2, but this gene call is untestable without DNA. The CDR3 totals 15 residues. Per germline, CDR1 LNHDA and CDR2 SQIVND (reference sequence). CDR3 loop: CASRTSGSDPNVLTF.

The V call is TRBV12-3 or TRBV12-4, the J call TRBJ2-1. The length of the CDR3 is 12 residues. CDR3 loop: CASSSLVFEQFF.

This clonotype is called medium-sized based on its frequency. V gene TRBV6-5 combines with J gene TRBJ2-7. The CDR3 runs 14 residues. CDR1 and CDR2 from the germline V gene are MNHEY and SVGAGI. The CDR3 region is CASSYSIDGNEQYF.

Measured by frequency, this clonotype is medium-sized (0.01 to 0.1%). V and J are TRBV15 and TRBJ2-3; without DNA, the TCRdb call of TRBD2 cannot be checked. CDR1 LNHNV and CDR2 YYDKDF come from the germline V gene (reference sequence). This CDR3 spans 15 amino acids. The CDR3 region is CATSEGSGRADTQYF.

Frequency places this clonotype as medium-sized. The chain has TRBV29-1 and TRBJ1-1. Germline assignment: CDR1 SQVTM and CDR2 ANQGSEA. There are 13 residues in the CDR3. This chain's CDR3 is CSVGRGWGTEAFF.

V is TRBV5-6 and J is TRBJ2-7. The CDR3 contains 13 residues. Germline CDR1 SGHDT, CDR2 YYEEEE. This CDR3 reads CASYRRDSYEQYF.

The J gene is TRBJ2-3, the V gene TRBV30; the TCRdb call, TRBD2, lacks DNA for checking. This CDR3 region has 16 residues. Germline loops: CDR1 GTSNPN, CDR2 SVGIG (reference sequence). CDR3 residues: CAWSPWELAETDTQYF.

V is TRBV18 and J is TRBJ2-7. The germline V gene has CDR1 KGHSH and CDR2 LQKENI. The CDR3 spans 13 residues. The CDR3 spells CASSPRLSYEQYF.

J is TRBJ1-6 and V is TRBV19. Germline lookup yields CDR1 LNHDA and CDR2 SQIVND (reference sequence). The CDR3 is made up of 14 amino acids. The chain's CDR3 is CASSIEQRNSPLHF.

This chain joins TRBV5-6 and TRBJ2-5; TCRdb gives TRBD1 as the D gene, but with no DNA this cannot be confirmed. The CDR3 sequence is 11 residues long. The germline V gene encodes CDR1 SGHDT and CDR2 YYEEEE. The CDR3 loop reads CASNRQETQYF.

By frequency, this clonotype is medium-sized. The genes are TRBV12-3 or TRBV12-4 and TRBJ2-5; TCRdb reports TRBD1, a call that lacks DNA to check it against. This CDR3 is built from 15 residues. The CDR3 reads CASSWWGAPKLTQYF.

The rearrangement links TRBV4-2 to TRBJ2-3; TCRdb calls TRBD2, which cannot be checked without DNA. The CDR3 runs 22 residues. In germline, CDR1 is LGHNA, CDR2 YNFKEQ. The CDR3 reads CASSPYNYASGTTPHSTDTQYF.

This clonotype counts as medium-sized by frequency. CDR3 residues: CASKTEGNEKLFF. The chain has TRBV19 and TRBJ1-4. The CDR3 extends over 13 amino acids. Germline V gene lookup returns CDR1 LNHDA and CDR2 SQIVND (reference sequence).

The genes are TRBV13 and TRBJ2-1; no DNA is available, so the TRBD1 call from TCRdb remains unchecked. The CDR3 is 11 amino acids. In germline, CDR1 is PRHDT, CDR2 FYEKMQ (reference sequence). This CDR3 is CARGPVTEQFF. The variable domain in full, with the rest retrieved from reference TRBV13 and TRBJ2-1, is AAGVIQSPRHLIKEKRETATLKCYPIPRHDTVYWYQQGPGQDPQFLISFYEKMQSDKGSIPDRFSAQQFSDYHSELNMSSLELGDSALYFCARGPVTEQFFGPGTRLTVL.

V gene TRBV20-1 combines with J gene TRBJ2-7; TCRdb reports TRBD2, a call that lacks DNA to check it against. This CDR3 comprises 14 residues. Per the germline V gene, CDR1 is DFQATT and CDR2 is SNEGSKA (reference sequence). CDR3 residues: CSASELAGAYEQYF.

The chain carries TRBV27 and TRBJ2-1. The germline gives CDR1 MNHEY, CDR2 SMNVEV (reference sequence). This CDR3 contains 13 residues. CDR3 loop: CASSTYTYNEQFF.